The TCR beta chain described here comes from a study of blood T cell repertoires in COVID-19. Study summary: The United States, Italy and Spain were the sources of the acute and convalescent COVID-19 samples. T cells, B-cell-depleted T cells, or PBMCs supplied cDNA or gDNA.

V was shortened by 2 bases and J by 0 bases, with 12 bases between the two germline ends. There are 17 residues in the CDR3. In germline, CDR1 is SGHDT, CDR2 YYEEEE. Clones were sequenced by immunoSEQ multiplex PCR, and TCRdb holds only the in-frame ones, with some missing. The sample lists fewer than 70,000 clones, about 90% occurring once. Sequenced input: peripheral blood. This sequence joins TRBV5-6 and TRBJ2-6, with D perhaps TRBD2 (6 bases). The receptor was derived from a man in his 60s with active or convalescent COVID-19. Written as DNA, the CDR3 is TGTGCCAGCAGCTTTAATCGGGGGAACTCTGGGGCCAACGTCCTGACTTTC. Translating it yields CASSFNRGNSGANVLTF.